A selection of T cell receptor beta chains follows, all from one sample in a study of read filtering for tumor transcriptome and immune sequencing. TCRdb reprocessed the reads with MiXCR, giving one entry per CDR3 protein. This table holds about 58,000 distinct CDR3 sequences, 12% found once. The sequencing input was a population of CD138-negative cells sorted from bone marrow. These receptors were collected from a donor at least 40 years old with multiple myeloma. The CDR3 runs from the conserved cysteine through the conserved F or W. The D gene is left open where the match is weak. Clone size appears in some rows only: once, few, many, or a class for an expanded clone.

j_gene | d_gene | v_gene | abundance | CDR3nt | CDR3aa
TRBJ2-2 | NA | TRBV11-3 | NA | TGTGCCAGCAGCGAAACAGGTGGAGGGATTAGCGAGCTGCTTTTT | CASSETGGGISELLF
TRBJ2-1 | NA | TRBV11-3 | many | TGTGCCAGCAGCTTAGAGAGGGCCTACAATGAGCAGTTCTTC | CASSLERAYNEQFF
TRBJ2-7 | NA | TRBV28 | many | TGTGCCAGCAGTCCTTCCGGGGTGCGCCCGGACGAGCAGTACTTC | CASSPSGVRPDEQYF
TRBJ2-1 | NA | TRBV19 | many | TGTGCCACCCGGGGCGGAGAAAGCTCCTACAATGAGCAGTTCTTC | CATRGGESSYNEQFF
TRBJ2-5 | TRBD1 | TRBV7-9 | many | TGTGCCAGCAGCGCCAACCCCCTACAGGGGAAAGAGACCCAGTACTTC | CASSANPLQGKETQYF
TRBJ2-1 | TRBD2 | TRBV19 | medium-sized | TGTGCCAGTAGTATCCCGTCTAGCGGGCCCTCCTACAATGAGCAGTTCTTC | CASSIPSSGPSYNEQFF
TRBJ1-3 | NA | TRBV4-1 | few | TGCGCCAGCAGCCGGAGAGACCGGGACCCCGCGGGAAACACCATATATTTT | CASSRRDRDPAGNTIYF
TRBJ1-1 | NA | TRBV6-2/TRBV6-3 | few | TGTGCCAGCAGCACCTCCCGCCTGGGAGCTTTATTT | CASSTSRLGALF
TRBJ2-1 | NA | TRBV3-1 | many | TGTGCCAGCAGCCAAGATCACACTAGTTGGAACAATGAGCAGTTCTTC | CASSQDHTSWNNEQFF
TRBJ2-6 | NA | TRBV30 | many | TGTGCCTGGAGTGTAAGCAGGAACTCCGTCGGGGCCAACGTCCTGACTTTC | CAWSVSRNSVGANVLTF
TRBJ2-1 | NA | TRBV5-1 | NA | TGCGCCAGCAGCTTGGGGGGGGTAAGAGACAATGAGCAGTTCTTC | CASSLGGVRDNEQFF
TRBJ2-1 | NA | TRBV28 | many | TGTGCCAGCAGTTTCTTTTACAATGAGCAGTTCTTC | CASSFFYNEQFF
TRBJ2-7 | TRBD2 | TRBV7-2 | many | TGTGCCAGCAGCCCCCGCGCTAGCGGCTACGAGCAGTACTTC | CASSPRASGYEQYF
TRBJ2-1 | TRBD2 | TRBV3-1 | many | TGTGCCAGCAGCGTTAGCGGGGGGGCCTGGTATGAGCAGTTCTTC | CASSVSGGAWYEQFF
TRBJ2-3 | NA | TRBV7-3 | NA | TGTGCCAGCAGCTTAGTTGTCACAGATACGCAGTATTTT | CASSLVVTDTQYF
TRBJ1-5 | TRBD1 | TRBV7-2 | NA | TGTGCCAGCAGCTTAGGACAGGGCAGCCAGCCCCAGCATTTT | CASSLGQGSQPQHF